These 12 T cell receptor beta chains were sequenced from one sample in a study of monozygotic twins with inflammatory bowel disease (dated by TCRdb to about 2019). Receptor libraries were prepared by 5' RACE. The reads were generated on an Illumina HiSeq 2500. TCRdb reprocessed the public reads and reports one entry per CDR3 protein sequence, without DNA. The sample's own table lists approximately 400,000 distinct CDR3 sequences. 2% to 3% of the sample is in the top ten clones. Source material: blood. These receptors all stem from a human donor with ulcerative colitis or Crohn's disease, or a healthy co-twin of an affected twin (not recorded which).

The chain joins TRBV12-3 or TRBV12-4 to TRBJ1-1; as DNA is missing, the TRBD1 call by TCRdb cannot be tested. This CDR3 comprises 15 residues. CDR3 loop: CASSASGQGGTEAFF.

The chain uses TRBV30 and TRBJ2-1; without DNA, the TCRdb call of TRBD2 cannot be checked. This CDR3 region has 19 residues. Looked up from germline, CDR1 is GTSNPN and CDR2 is SVGIG (reference sequence). The chain's CDR3 is CAWSVPRYRGGRVNNEQFF.

This rearrangement joins TRBV5-1 to TRBJ2-3; with no DNA, the TCRdb D assignment of TRBD2 cannot be verified. Germline assignment: CDR1 SGHRS and CDR2 YFSETQ. CDR3 size: 17 residues. The CDR3 here is CASSQLAGGTSTDTQYF. The full variable domain, completed using reference TRBV5-1 and TRBJ2-3, is KAGVTQTPRYLIKTRGQQVTLSCSPISGHRSVSWYQQTPGQGLQFLFEYFSETQRNKGNFPGRFSGRQFSNSRSEMNVSTLELGDSALYLCASSQLAGGTSTDTQYFGPGTRLTVL.

V and J are TRBV10-3 and TRBJ1-5; the D gene TCRdb calls, TRBD1, cannot be checked with no DNA. The CDR3 has 13 residues. From germline, CDR1 is ENHRY and CDR2 SYGVKD. CDR3 sequence reads: CAIGRDSNQPQHF.

CDR3 residues: CSALGLASYNEQFF. This chain connects TRBV20-1 to TRBJ2-1; there is no DNA to check the TCRdb D call of TRBD2. The germline V gene encodes CDR1 DFQATT and CDR2 SNEGSKA (reference sequence). The CDR3 has 14 amino acids.

This chain joins TRBV7-3 and TRBJ2-1; TCRdb outputs TRBD1, but without DNA this stays unchecked. CDR1 and CDR2 (germline): SGHTA, FQGTGA. The CDR3 totals 13 residues. The CDR3 here is CASSPTRENEQFF.

The V and J genes are TRBV9 and TRBJ2-2. Germline lookup yields CDR1 SGDLS and CDR2 YYNGEE. CDR3 length: 12 amino acids. This CDR3 is CASSVAGSELFF.

The chain recombines TRBV6-6 with TRBJ2-2. The germline CDR1 and CDR2 sequences are MNHNY and SVGAGI (reference sequence). There are 12 residues in the CDR3. The CDR3 protein is CASSYGTGELFF.

The genes are TRBV29-1 and TRBJ2-7; the TRBD2 assignment by TCRdb is unverifiable without DNA. This CDR3 has 13 residues. Per the germline V gene, CDR1 is SQVTM and CDR2 is ANQGSEA. The CDR3 spells CSVEDGTGDEQYF.

The chain uses TRBV6-2 or TRBV6-3 and TRBJ1-6. The CDR3 contains 13 residues. Germline V gene lookup returns CDR1 MNHEY and CDR2 SVGEGT. The chain's CDR3 is CASSYSGGAPLHF.

The chain links TRBV5-1 to TRBJ2-7; TCRdb gives TRBD2 as the D gene, but with no DNA this cannot be confirmed. The CDR3 is 16 residues long. Germline-derived CDR1 and CDR2 are SGHRS and YFSETQ. The CDR3 region is CASSLATSSGSGEQYF.

This chain connects TRBV5-1 to TRBJ1-2; TCRdb designates TRBD1, a call that cannot be tested without DNA. The germline V gene encodes CDR1 SGHRS and CDR2 YFSETQ. This CDR3 has 15 amino acids. The CDR3 loop reads CASSLGQTNPYGYTF.